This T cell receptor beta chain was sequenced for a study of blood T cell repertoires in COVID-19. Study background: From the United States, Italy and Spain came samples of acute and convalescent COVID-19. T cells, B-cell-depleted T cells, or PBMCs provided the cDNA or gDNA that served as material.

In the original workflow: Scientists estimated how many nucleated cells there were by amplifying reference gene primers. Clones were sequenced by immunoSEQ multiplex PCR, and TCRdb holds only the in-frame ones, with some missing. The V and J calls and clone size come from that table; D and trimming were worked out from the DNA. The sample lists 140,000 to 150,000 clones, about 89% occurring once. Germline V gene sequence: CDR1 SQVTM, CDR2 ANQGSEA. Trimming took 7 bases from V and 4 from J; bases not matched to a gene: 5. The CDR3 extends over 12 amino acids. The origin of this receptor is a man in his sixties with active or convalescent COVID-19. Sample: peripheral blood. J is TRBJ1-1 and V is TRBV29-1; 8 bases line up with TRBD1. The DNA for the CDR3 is TGCAGCGACGACAGGGGCGGCACTGAAGCTTTCTTT. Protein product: CSDDRGGTEAFF. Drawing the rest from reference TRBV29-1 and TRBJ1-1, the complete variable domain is SAVISQKPSRDICQRGTSLTIQCQVDSQVTMMFWYRQQPGQSLTLIATANQGSEATYESGFVIDKFPISRPNLTFSTLTVSNMSPEDSSIYLCSDDRGGTEAFFGQGTRLTVV.